This is a list of T cell receptor beta chains from one sample in a study of T-cell reconstitution after alpha-beta-depleted transplantation in children. Each CDR3 protein gets one entry after TCRdb re-called the PCR reads with MiXCR. This table has 250,000 to 300,000 distinct CDR3 sequences, approximately 10% appearing once. This material consisted of peripheral blood, taken 180 days after TCRalphabeta/CD19-depleted stem cell transplant. These receptors all stem from a male patient under 10 years old who had a stem cell transplant for chronic granulomatous disease, so the T cells may come from the graft donor. Both conserved end residues are part of each CDR3. The D gene is left open where the match is weak. Part of the rows lack a size; the others show once, few, many or a class for expanded clones.

d_call	clone_size	v_call	j_call	cdr3_nt	cdr3_aa
NA	many	TRBV5-5	TRBJ2-6	TGTGCCAGCAGTCTGGTTTTAGCTGGGGCCAACGTCCTGACTTTC	CASSLVLAGANVLTF
NA	many	TRBV5-1	TRBJ1-5	TGCGCCAGCAGCTTGAGCTCAGGCCTGAATCAGCCCCAGCATTTT	CASSLSSGLNQPQHF
TRBD2	NA	TRBV4-2	TRBJ2-3	TGTGCCAGCAGCCCGGGACTAGCGGTCTTCCTACCACCTAGCACAGATACGCAGTATTTT	CASSPGLAVFLPPSTDTQYF
TRBD2	many	TRBV5-1	TRBJ2-3	TGCGCCAGCAGCACAGGACTAGCGGGAGCAGATACGCAGTATTTT	CASSTGLAGADTQYF
NA	many	TRBV2	TRBJ2-5	TGTGCCAGCAGAGCTACTATCGGGGGCGTAAAGGAGACCCAGTACTTC	CASRATIGGVKETQYF
TRBD1	many	TRBV9	TRBJ2-5	TGTGCCAGCAGCCCGGGGACAGAGCACCAAGAGACCCAGTACTTC	CASSPGTEHQETQYF
TRBD2	many	TRBV20-1	TRBJ2-5	TGCAGTGCTAGACTAGCGGGAAAGCGGGAGACCCAGTACTTC	CSARLAGKRETQYF
TRBD1	few	TRBV15	TRBJ1-5	TGTGCCACCACCGGACAGGGGGGTTATAGCAATCAGCCCCAGCATTTT	CATTGQGGYSNQPQHF
NA	NA	TRBV25-1	TRBJ2-1	TGTGCCAGCAGTTGGGGCTTAACTGCCAATGAGCAGTTCTTC	CASSWGLTANEQFF
NA	many	TRBV7-3	TRBJ2-3	TGTGCCAGCAGCTTAGGGTTGGGGGGGCTTAATACGCAGTATTTT	CASSLGLGGLNTQYF
NA	many	TRBV12-3/TRBV12-4	TRBJ2-2	TGTGCCAGCAGCCGTGCGGGGCCGAACACCGGGGAGCTGTTTTTT	CASSRAGPNTGELFF
NA	NA	TRBV12-3/TRBV12-4	TRBJ2-5	NA	CASSSGVPDTQETQYF
NA	many	TRBV10-3	TRBJ1-5	TGTGCCATCAGTGAGTCAGGGAACCATCAGCCCCAGCATTTT	CAISESGNHQPQHF
NA	many	TRBV27	TRBJ1-4	TGTGCCAGCAGTTCCCACTCCGACAGTGGCCCTGAAAAACTGTTTTTT	CASSSHSDSGPEKLFF
TRBD2	NA	TRBV19	TRBJ2-2	TGTGCCAGTAGTATGGTGACTAGCGGGCTCGGGGAGCTGTTTTTT	CASSMVTSGLGELFF
NA	NA	TRBV21-1	TRBJ2-1	TGTGCCAGCAGCGGACATTACAATGAGCAGTCCTTC	CASSGHYNEQSF
NA	NA	TRBV13	TRBJ2-1	TGTGCCAGCAGCTCAAGACAGGCCGCTTTAGGGGAGCAGTTCTTC	CASSSRQAALGEQFF
NA	many	TRBV12-3/TRBV12-4	TRBJ2-7	TGTGCCAGCAGACAGGGAAAAACCTACGAGCAGTACTTC	CASRQGKTYEQYF
NA	many	TRBV27	TRBJ2-6	TGTGCCAGCAGTCCTAACGGGGCCAACGTCCTGACTTTC	CASSPNGANVLTF
TRBD2	NA	TRBV6-5	TRBJ2-1	TGTGCCAGCAGTTACGAGCCTAGCGGTTACAATGAGCAGTTCTTC	CASSYEPSGYNEQFF
TRBD2	many	TRBV10-3	TRBJ2-5	TGTGCCATCAGTGAGTCGCCTAGCGGGACGAGGGAGACCCAGTACTTC	CAISESPSGTRETQYF
NA	many	TRBV20-1	TRBJ2-7	TGCAGTGCGGAACGGATATCCTACGAGCAGTACTTC	CSAERISYEQYF
NA	few	TRBV12-3/TRBV12-4	TRBJ1-6	TGTGCCAGCAGTTTTCACCCCGCACGAAGATCTAATTCACCCCTCCACTTT	CASSFHPARRSNSPLHF
NA	NA	TRBV25-1	TRBJ2-3	TGTGCCAGCAGTGAATCACCCGGGACTAGCACAGATACGCAGTATTTT	CASSESPGTSTDTQYF
NA	many	TRBV6-5	TRBJ2-6	TGTGCCAGCAGTTACGAGGGCAGTTCCTCTGGGGCCAACGTCCTGACTTTC	CASSYEGSSSGANVLTF
NA	many	TRBV5-1	TRBJ2-7	TGCGCCAGCAGCTTGTATATCGGATCCAACTACGAGCAGTACTTC	CASSLYIGSNYEQYF
NA	many	TRBV28	TRBJ1-1	TGTGCCAGCACCGAGGGAATTATGAACACTGAAGCTTTCTTT	CASTEGIMNTEAFF
NA	many	TRBV27	TRBJ2-7	TGTGCCAGCAGTTTATCAGGTGGCATCGTAGGACGGGACGAGCAGTACTTC	CASSLSGGIVGRDEQYF
NA	many	TRBV5-1	TRBJ1-2	TGCGCCAGCAGCCTGGGGGCGCAAGACTATGGCTACACCTTC	CASSLGAQDYGYTF
NA	many	TRBV18	TRBJ1-4	TGTGCCAGCTCACCACTGGGGAGCTCCGATGAAAAACTGTTTTTT	CASSPLGSSDEKLFF
NA	many	TRBV9	TRBJ2-1	TGTGCCAGCAGCGTAGAAGGGTACCCCTACAATGAGCAGTTCTTC	CASSVEGYPYNEQFF
NA	many	TRBV28	TRBJ2-5	TGTGCCAGCAGTTTCCCTTCGCTTGGGGGAGAGACCCAGTACTTC	CASSFPSLGGETQYF
NA	few	TRBV29-1	TRBJ2-1	TGCAGCGTTGAATTGGGACTTGGGAAGTTCTTC	CSVELGLGKFF
NA	many	TRBV20-1	TRBJ2-1	TGCAGTGCTCCGCCGGCGCACAATGAGCAGTTCTTC	CSAPPAHNEQFF
NA	many	TRBV28	TRBJ2-7	TGTGCCAGCAGTTCATCTTTCTGGGCACCCTCGACCTACGAGCAGTACTTC	CASSSSFWAPSTYEQYF
TRBD2	few	TRBV6-2/TRBV6-3	TRBJ2-1	TGTGCCAGCAGAACAAGCGGGGGGTACTACAATGAGCAGTTCTTC	CASRTSGGYYNEQFF
TRBD1	few	TRBV24-1	TRBJ2-2	TGTGCCACCAGACCGGGACAGGCGGCCGGGGAGCTGTTTTTT	CATRPGQAAGELFF
NA	many	TRBV10-3	TRBJ2-3	TGTGCCATCAGTGAGTCGGGGGTTCCAGATACGCAGTATTTT	CAISESGVPDTQYF
NA	many	TRBV19	TRBJ2-2	TGTGCCAGTAGTACATCCTTGGCCACCGGGGAGCTGTTTTTT	CASSTSLATGELFF
TRBD2	many	TRBV29-1	TRBJ2-3	TGCAGCGCTAGCGGGAGGGAAACAGATACGCAGTATTTT	CSASGRETDTQYF
NA	many	TRBV5-6	TRBJ2-5	TGTGCCAGCAGCTCAGCTCCCGGGGAGACCCAGTACTTC	CASSSAPGETQYF
NA	many	TRBV10-3	TRBJ1-1	TGTGCCATCGTAGGCAGTCTGAACACTGAAGCTTTCTTT	CAIVGSLNTEAFF
NA	many	TRBV5-1	TRBJ2-7	TGCGCCAGCAGCTTGTGGACAGCTTCCTACGAGCAGTACTTC	CASSLWTASYEQYF
TRBD1	NA	TRBV5-1	TRBJ2-7	TGCGCCAGCAGCTCCCGGGACAGCCGCTACGAGCAGTACTTC	CASSSRDSRYEQYF
TRBD2	few	TRBV12-3/TRBV12-4	TRBJ2-3	TGTGCCAGCAGTTTAGGTCGTCTAACGGGGGGTGCGGGAGATACGCAGTATTTT	CASSLGRLTGGAGDTQYF
TRBD2	NA	TRBV14	TRBJ2-2	TGTGCCAGCAGCCCATCGTTACTAGCGGGTAACACCGGGGAGCTGTTTTTT	CASSPSLLAGNTGELFF
TRBD1	many	TRBV12-3/TRBV12-4	TRBJ2-7	TGTGCCAGCAGTCCGACAGGGTTTAACTACGAGCAGTACTTC	CASSPTGFNYEQYF
NA	few	TRBV20-1	TRBJ2-7	TGCAGTGCTAGAGTGGTGGGGGACGAGCAGTACTTC	CSARVVGDEQYF
NA	once	TRBV28	TRBJ2-1	TGTGCCAGCCGCCAAAGGAGGGGAGCGTGGGAGCAGTTCTTT	CASRQRRGAWEQFF
NA	many	TRBV12-3/TRBV12-4	TRBJ2-7	TGTGCCAGCACCAGGGGTCTAACCGAGCAGTACTTC	CASTRGLTEQYF
NA	many	TRBV12-3/TRBV12-4	TRBJ2-3	TGTGCCAGCAGTCCCCCGGACAGGAGGGTCACAGATACGCAGTATTTT	CASSPPDRRVTDTQYF
NA	many	TRBV5-1	TRBJ2-1	TGCGCCAGCAATTGGGGAGGGGACAGTCCTTACAATGAGCAGTTCTTC	CASNWGGDSPYNEQFF
NA	many	TRBV20-1	TRBJ2-5	TGCAGTGCTAGTCGGGTTCGGTCCAACCAAGAGACCCAGTACTTC	CSASRVRSNQETQYF
NA	many	TRBV10-3	TRBJ2-7	TGTGCCATCAGTGAACAGAGCTACGAGCAGTACTTC	CAISEQSYEQYF
NA	many	TRBV12-3/TRBV12-4	TRBJ1-1	TGTGCCAGCAGTTTCCTACGTGGGACTGAAGCTTTCTTT	CASSFLRGTEAFF
NA	many	TRBV12-3/TRBV12-4	TRBJ1-5	TGTGCCAGCAGCCCCCCCATGGGAGATCAGCCCCAGCATTTT	CASSPPMGDQPQHF
TRBD2	many	TRBV6-1	TRBJ2-7	TGTGCCAGCAGTCATCCCCTAGCGGGAGGGCGACACGAGCAGTACTTC	CASSHPLAGGRHEQYF